The clone carrying this TCR beta chain occurred many times. Antigen specificity is unknown. This sample stems from a study of OX40 agonist ivuxolimab in advanced cancers. Study results and caveats: Averaged across samples, CD8+ T cells carried more expanded clones than CD4+ did. Antigen specificity remained undetermined for the expanded peripheral T cells.

The CDR3 has 16 amino acids. CDR1 is SEHNR, CDR2 FQNEAQ, per germline (reference sequence). V lost 2 bases to trimming and J lost 5 bases, with 17 bases between them. Method: immunoSEQ multiplex PCR; TCRdb's copy keeps in-frame clones and lacks some. The table includes fewer than 15,000 clones, about 80% detected once. This clonotype was obtained from an adult with an advanced solid tumor such as melanoma, head and neck, liver or kidney cancer. Source: CD4+ or CD8+ T cells sorted from blood, taken in a trial of the OX40 agonist ivuxolimab. This chain connects TRBV7-9 to TRBJ2-3; the D gene is possibly TRBD2 (5 bases). The CDR3 DNA sequence: TGTGCCAGCAGCTTAACTGAGGGATCCCTAGGAGATACGCAGTATTTT. Protein: CASSLTEGSLGDTQYF.